Below, 31 T cell receptor beta chains from the same sample are listed, as sequenced in a study of blood T cell repertoires in COVID-19. Produced via immunoSEQ multiplex PCR; TCRdb's table is partial and in-frame only. The sample has about 290,000 clones; roughly 90% are singletons. The sequencing sample was made of PBMCs or T cells enriched from blood (not recorded which). Every receptor here comes from a woman aged 40 to 50 who had recovered from COVID-19.

The chain is built from TRBV5-1 and TRBJ1-2, with unresolved D. V was shortened by 0 bases and J by 8 bases, with 17 bases between the two germline ends. In germline, CDR1 is SGHRS, CDR2 YFSETQ. This CDR3 contains 15 residues. CDR3 sequence (DNA): TGCGCCAGCAGCTTGGTAGCAGAGTCCTTTGGAGGCTACACCTTC. Its translation is CASSLVAESFGGYTF.

The rearrangement links TRBV5-4 to TRBJ1-4; 7 positions match TRBD1. There are 14 residues in the CDR3. Germline-derived CDR1 and CDR2 are SGHNT and YYREEE (reference sequence). With 0 bases clipped from V and 4 bases from J, the junction kept 0 bases outside the gene matches. The chain's CDR3 is CASSLDRGNEKLFF. The CDR3 DNA reads TGTGCCAGCAGCTTGGACAGGGGTAATGAAAAACTGTTTTTT. Full variable domain (outside the CDR3, taken from reference TRBV5-4 and TRBJ1-4): ETGVTQSPTHLIKTRGQQVTLRCSSQSGHNTVSWYQQALGQGPQFIFQYYREEENGRGNFPPRFSGLQFPNYSSELNVNALELDDSALYLCASSLDRGNEKLFFGSGTQLSVL.

This clone has only one observation. This rearrangement joins TRBV29-1 to TRBJ1-1; no clear D. The CDR3 contains 13 residues. Germline V lookup: CDR1 SQVTM, CDR2 ANQGSEA. V shed 3 bases and J shed 7 bases, with 15 bases lying between them. The CDR3 region has the DNA TGCAGCGTTGATTCCCCGAGATTCTATGAAGCTTTCTTT. It yields the protein CSVDSPRFYEAFF.

This clone was found once. This chain links TRBV2 with TRBJ2-2, with 7 nucleotides matching TRBD2. The CDR3 totals 16 residues. The V and J ends lost 1 base and 5 bases, in that order; junction bases with no gene match: 7. Germline CDR1 and CDR2: SNHLY and FYNNEI. DNA for the CDR3: TGTGCCAGCAGTGAAGGCCTAAAGGGAGGGACCGGGGAGCTGTTTTTT. Translated, it gives CASSEGLKGGTGELFF.

The V call is TRBV11-2, the J call TRBJ2-5; 9 bases are shared with TRBD1. The CDR3 sequence is 16 residues long. Germline V lookup: CDR1 SGHAT, CDR2 FQNNGV. The trim removed 5 bases at V and 5 bases at J, leaving 12 bases unmatched. The CDR3 reads CASSSLRTGVFETQYF. CDR3 coding DNA: TGTGCCAGCAGCAGCCTCAGGACAGGGGTTTTCGAGACCCAGTACTTC.

In the case of this clone: A read error is possible here, since a much larger clone lies one base away. The chain employs TRBV12-3 or TRBV12-4 and TRBJ1-2; D gene unclear. The CDR3 covers 11 residues. V was shortened by 6 bases and J by 4 bases, with 6 bases between the two germline ends. The CDR3 region has the DNA TGTGCCAGCAGCCGCGGCTATGGCTACACCTTC. It encodes CASSRGYGYTF.

The V and J genes are TRBV19 and TRBJ1-2; TRBD1 agrees at 12 bases. With 8 bases clipped from V and 1 base from J, the junction kept 11 bases outside the gene matches. This CDR3 spans 17 amino acids. CDR1 is LNHDA, CDR2 SQIVND, per germline (reference sequence). CDR3 DNA sequence: TGTGCCAGTCGTTTCTGGGACAGGGGGCTTTATAACTATGGCTACACCTTC. It encodes CASRFWDRGLYNYGYTF.

The chain couples TRBV29-1 to TRBJ2-7; possible D gene TRBD2, 7 bases. The V end was cut by 6 bases, the J end by 3 bases, with 18 bases between. Germline CDR1 SQVTM, CDR2 ANQGSEA. The CDR3 is 14 residues long. CDR3 region: CSVEGGTGGYEQYF. As DNA, the CDR3 is TGCAGCGTCGAGGGGGGCACGGGGGGCTACGAGCAGTACTTC.

This rearrangement joins TRBV9 to TRBJ1-2; 9 nucleotides match TRBD1. With 5 bases clipped from V and 1 base from J, the junction kept 3 bases outside the gene matches. CDR3 length: 14 amino acids. CDR1 SGDLS and CDR2 YYNGEE come from the germline V gene. This chain's CDR3 is CASRQTGGNYGYTF. CDR3 bases: TGTGCCAGCAGGCAGACAGGGGGTAACTATGGCTACACCTTC.

V is TRBV7-2 and J is TRBJ1-5; 7 nucleotides agree with TRBD1. CDR3 length equals 16 residues. Germline V gene sequence: CDR1 SGHTA, CDR2 FQGNSA. With V trimmed by 5 bases and J by 7 bases, 14 bases remained unmatched. CDR3 loop: CASSEEQGKVRQPQHF. The CDR3 DNA follows: TGTGCCAGCAGCGAAGAACAGGGGAAGGTTAGGCAGCCCCAGCATTTT. Together with reference TRBV7-2 and TRBJ1-5, the CDR3 gives the full variable domain: GAGVSQSPSNKVTEKGKDVELRCDPISGHTALYWYRQSLGQGLEFLIYFQGNSAPDKSGLPSDRFSAERTGGSVSTLTIQRTQQEDSAVYLCASSEEQGKVRQPQHFGDGTRLSIL.

The rearrangement joins TRBV29-1 to TRBJ2-3; the match to TRBD2 covers 13 bases. The CDR3 consists of 20 residues. CDR1 and CDR2 from the germline V gene are SQVTM and ANQGSEA. V lost 2 bases and J lost 7; bases outside the gene matches: 21. The CDR3 here is CSVEISETSGGPPHRYTQYF. CDR3 bases: TGCAGCGTTGAAATTTCCGAGACTAGCGGGGGGCCTCCGCACAGATATACGCAGTATTTT.

This chain joins TRBV7-9 and TRBJ1-4; TRBD1 matches 10 bases. Germline V CDR1 and CDR2: SEHNR, FQNEAQ (reference sequence). J lost 7 bases, V lost 4 bases, and 9 bases had no gene match. The CDR3 is made up of 16 amino acids. DNA of the CDR3: TGTGCCAGCAGCTCCGGCGGGGGACAGGGGAGTGAAAAACTGTTTTTT. Its protein is CASSSGGGQGSEKLFF.

This clone has a single count. The J gene is TRBJ1-1, the V gene TRBV18; 9 bases fit TRBD1. V gave up 3 bases and J gave up 12 bases; unmatched junction bases: 8. CDR1 is KGHSH and CDR2 is LQKENI in the germline V gene. CDR3 length: 13 amino acids. The CDR3 coding sequence is TGTGCCAGCTCACCCCGGGACAGGGAAAGAACTTTCTTT. Encoded protein: CASSPRDRERTFF.

The chain couples TRBV7-3 to TRBJ1-1; D is undetermined. Germline CDR1 SGHTA, CDR2 FQGTGA. The CDR3 contains 12 residues. Trimming left V 5 bases short and J 4 bases short, with 8 bases between. The CDR3 is CASSNTATEAFF. CDR3 sequence (DNA): TGTGCCAGCAGCAACACAGCCACTGAAGCTTTCTTT.

This chain links TRBV10-3 with TRBJ2-1; 7 bases map to TRBD2. Germline V gene data show CDR1 as ENHRY and CDR2 as SYGVKD. The CDR3 totals 15 residues. Germline trimming cut 10 bases from V and 0 bases from J; bases unmatched to any gene: 9. CDR3 nucleotide sequence: TGTGCCAATCAAGGGAGGGTGTCCTCCTACAATGAGCAGTTCTTC. Encoded protein: CANQGRVSSYNEQFF.

This clone was seen once. The rearrangement joins TRBV7-2 to TRBJ2-2; TRBD1 aligns across 7 bases. The germline CDR1 and CDR2 sequences are SGHTA and FQGNSA. The V gene end was trimmed by 5 bases and the J gene end by 2 bases; junction bases not matched to a gene: 5. This CDR3 contains 15 residues. Written as DNA, the CDR3 is TGTGCCAGCAGCCTCGGGACAGCTAACACCGGGGAGCTGTTTTTT. Its protein product is CASSLGTANTGELFF.

The V and J genes are TRBV5-1 and TRBJ1-2; 7 nucleotides align to TRBD1. With V trimmed by 3 bases and J by 3 bases, 14 bases remained unmatched. Germline V gene data show CDR1 as SGHRS and CDR2 as YFSETQ. The CDR3 spans 17 residues. CDR3: CASSYDRDRRIDYGYTF. The CDR3 bases are TGCGCCAGCAGCTATGATAGGGACAGACGTATCGACTATGGCTACACCTTC.

Only one count was recorded for this clone. At one end the junction does not follow the germline gene, possibly because of a read error. V usage is TRBV2 and J usage is TRBJ2-7; 8 bases agree with TRBD1. Germline V gene data show CDR1 as SNHLY and CDR2 as FYNNEI. The CDR3 is 12 residues long. The CDR3 loop is CASSESPGGKSF. Written as DNA, the CDR3 is TGTGCCAGCAGTGAAAGTCCAGGGGGCAAATCCTTC.

The chain joins TRBV12-3 or TRBV12-4 to TRBJ2-3; the D is unclear. CDR3 length: 13 amino acids. V gave up 5 bases and J gave up 4 bases, with 10 bases separating them. CDR3 protein: CASSLAQSDTQYF. DNA for the CDR3: TGTGCCAGCAGTCTCGCCCAGTCAGATACGCAGTATTTT.

V is TRBV5-1 and J is TRBJ1-1, with D tentatively TRBD1 (6 bases). Trimming took off 7 bases at V and 4 bases at J, with 17 bases between the two ends. Germline CDR1 reads SGHRS; CDR2 reads YFSETQ. The CDR3 loop spans 14 amino acids. The CDR3 DNA reads as TGCGCCAGCTCGAACCGGACAGCATCCACTGAAGCTTTCTTT. This translates into CASSNRTASTEAFF.

The chain combines TRBV5-1 with TRBJ1-1; TRBD1 matches at 9 bases. Germline CDR1 is SGHRS and CDR2 is YFSETQ. V lost 5 bases to trimming and J lost 4 bases; unmatched junction nucleotides: 9. CDR3 length: 15 amino acids. The CDR3 spells CASSPRTGDPTEAFF. For the CDR3, the DNA is TGCGCCAGCAGTCCGCGGACAGGGGACCCCACTGAAGCTTTCTTT. Full variable domain (outside the CDR3, taken from reference TRBV5-1 and TRBJ1-1): KAGVTQTPRYLIKTRGQQVTLSCSPISGHRSVSWYQQTPGQGLQFLFEYFSETQRNKGNFPGRFSGRQFSNSRSEMNVSTLELGDSALYLCASSPRTGDPTEAFFGQGTRLTVV.

The chain couples TRBV5-1 to TRBJ2-1; 10 nucleotides align to TRBD2. CDR3 length: 17 residues. Germline trimming cut 3 bases from V and 6 bases from J; bases unmatched to any gene: 12. Germline assignment: CDR1 SGHRS and CDR2 YFSETQ. CDR3 residues: CASSSGVSGRASNEQFF. DNA of the CDR3: TGCGCCAGCAGCTCGGGGGTGAGCGGGAGGGCGAGCAATGAGCAGTTCTTC.

V gene TRBV7-8 combines with J gene TRBJ2-7, with D perhaps matching TRBD2 (7 bases). Looked up from germline, CDR1 is SGHVS and CDR2 is FQNEAQ. V shed 5 bases and J shed 3 bases, with 14 bases lying between them. The CDR3 is 14 residues long. The CDR3 protein is CASSPRRGGYEQYF. CDR3 DNA: TGTGCCAGCAGCCCCCGGAGGGGGGGCTACGAGCAGTACTTC.

The chain recombines TRBV20-1 with TRBJ1-1; TRBD1 agrees at 9 bases. Germline CDR1 DFQATT, CDR2 SNEGSKA (reference sequence). The CDR3 sequence is 11 residues long. With 6 bases clipped from V and 14 bases from J, the junction kept 10 bases outside the gene matches. The CDR3 nucleotides are TGCAGTGCCCGGGGACAGGGAGTGGGGTTCTTT. Translation: CSARGQGVGFF.

This chain uses TRBV10-3 with TRBJ1-2; D remains ambiguous. CDR1 and CDR2 (germline): ENHRY, SYGVKD. Trimming stripped 2 bases from V and 6 bases from J, with 13 bases between. CDR3 length equals 14 residues. CDR3 nucleotide sequence: TGTGCCATCAGTGAGGTCACAGCCTTCCATGGCTACACCTTC. This sequence encodes CAISEVTAFHGYTF.

The CDR3 DNA reads as TGTGCCAGCAGCCCTAGGGGTGGGGCAGGGAGGGACACTGAAGCTTTCTTT. Amino acids: CASSPRGGAGRDTEAFF. J is TRBJ1-1 and V is TRBV7-8; D may be TRBD1 (5 bases). The germline gives CDR1 SGHVS, CDR2 FQNEAQ. Trimming took 5 bases from V and 3 from J, leaving 22 bases between them. This CDR3 contains 17 residues.

The V and J genes are TRBV7-3 and TRBJ2-1; 10 bases fit TRBD2. This CDR3 comprises 15 residues. Germline V gene data show CDR1 as SGHTA and CDR2 as FQGTGA. V gave up 4 bases and J gave up 3 bases; unmatched junction bases: 3. The CDR3 DNA follows: TGTGCCAGCAGCTCTAGCGGGGGACACTACAATGAGCAGTTCTTC. It yields the protein CASSSSGGHYNEQFF.

This chain uses TRBV2 with TRBJ1-3, with TRBD1 matching over 9 bases. The length of the CDR3 is 14 residues. Losses at the gene ends were 8 bases for V and 2 bases for J; bases not matched to a gene: 4. The germline CDR1 and CDR2 sequences are SNHLY and FYNNEI. CDR3 bases: TGTGCCAGCCTACAGGGGGCGACTGGAAACACCATATATTTT. Residues: CASLQGATGNTIYF.

This chain uses TRBV18 with TRBJ2-1, with 13 nucleotides matching TRBD2. This CDR3 has 16 residues. J was trimmed by 6 bases and V by 4 bases; bases with no gene match: 6. Germline V CDR1 and CDR2: KGHSH, LQKENI. Here the CDR3 reads CASSRPGLAGSNEQFF. As DNA, the CDR3 is TGTGCCAGCTCACGACCGGGACTAGCGGGATCCAATGAGCAGTTCTTC.

The chain recombines TRBV7-3 with TRBJ2-6; the D is unclear. The CDR3 totals 15 residues. V lost 5 bases, J lost 2 bases, and 10 bases lay in between. Germline V gene lookup returns CDR1 SGHTA and CDR2 FQGTGA. The DNA of the CDR3 is TGTGCCAGCAGCCTAGAAGCAACTGGGGCCAACGTCCTGACTTTC. It yields the protein CASSLEATGANVLTF.

The chain carries TRBV15 and TRBJ1-1, with unresolved D. There are 16 residues in the CDR3. V was pared by 0 bases and J by 0 bases, with 11 bases between. Germline lookup yields CDR1 LNHNV and CDR2 YYDKDF (reference sequence). For the CDR3, the DNA is TGTGCCACCAGCAGAGATCGTGCGGGATTGAACACTGAAGCTTTCTTT. Its translation: CATSRDRAGLNTEAFF.